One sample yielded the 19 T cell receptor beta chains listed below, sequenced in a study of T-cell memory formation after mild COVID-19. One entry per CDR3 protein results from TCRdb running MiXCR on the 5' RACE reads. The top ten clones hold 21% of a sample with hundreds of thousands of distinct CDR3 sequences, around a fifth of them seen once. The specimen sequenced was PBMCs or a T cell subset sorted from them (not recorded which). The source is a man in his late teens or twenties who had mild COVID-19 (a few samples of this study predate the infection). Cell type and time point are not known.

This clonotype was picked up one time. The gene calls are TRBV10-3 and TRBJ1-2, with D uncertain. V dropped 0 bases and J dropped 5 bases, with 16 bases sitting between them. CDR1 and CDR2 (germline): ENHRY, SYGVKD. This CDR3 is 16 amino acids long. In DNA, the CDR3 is TGTGCCATCAGTGAGTCGACTCGAGGCTTTTCATATGGCTACACCTTC. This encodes CAISESTRGFSYGYTF.

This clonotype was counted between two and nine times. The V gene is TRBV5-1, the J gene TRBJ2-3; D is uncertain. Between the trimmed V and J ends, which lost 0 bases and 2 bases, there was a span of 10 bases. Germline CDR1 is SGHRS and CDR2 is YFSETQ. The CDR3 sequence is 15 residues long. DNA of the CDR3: TGCGCCAGCAGCTTGGGTACCCCTGACACAGATACGCAGTATTTT. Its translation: CASSLGTPDTDTQYF.

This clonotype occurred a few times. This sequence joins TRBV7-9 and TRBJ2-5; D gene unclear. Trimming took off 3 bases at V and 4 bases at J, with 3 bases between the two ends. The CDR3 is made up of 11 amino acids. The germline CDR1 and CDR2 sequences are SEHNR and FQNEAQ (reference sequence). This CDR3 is CASSFAETQYF. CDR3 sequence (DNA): TGTGCCAGCAGCTTCGCAGAGACCCAGTACTTC. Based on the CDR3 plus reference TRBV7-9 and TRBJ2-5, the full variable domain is DTGVSQNPRHKITKRGQNVTFRCDPISEHNRLYWYRQTLGQGPEFLTYFQNEAQLEKSRLLSDRFSAERPKGSFSTLEIQRTEQGDSAMYLCASSFAETQYFGPGTRLLVL.

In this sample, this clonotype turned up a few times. In DNA, the CDR3 is TGCAGTGCCAACCGGGCAGGGGCTAGCAATCAGCCCCAGCATTTT. Encoded protein: CSANRAGASNQPQHF. V gene TRBV20-1 combines with J gene TRBJ1-5; a weak D match, TRBD1 (6 bases). V was trimmed by 6 bases and J by 0 bases, leaving 15 bases between them. The CDR3 is 15 amino acids. Germline CDR1 and CDR2: DFQATT and SNEGSKA (reference sequence).

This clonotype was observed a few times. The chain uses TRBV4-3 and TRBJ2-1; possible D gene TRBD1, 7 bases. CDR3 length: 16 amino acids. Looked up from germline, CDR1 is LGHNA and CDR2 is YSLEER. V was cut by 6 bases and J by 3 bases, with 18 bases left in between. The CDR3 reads CASRMGAGQFYNEQFF. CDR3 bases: TGCGCCAGCAGGATGGGTGCGGGACAGTTCTACAATGAGCAGTTCTTC.

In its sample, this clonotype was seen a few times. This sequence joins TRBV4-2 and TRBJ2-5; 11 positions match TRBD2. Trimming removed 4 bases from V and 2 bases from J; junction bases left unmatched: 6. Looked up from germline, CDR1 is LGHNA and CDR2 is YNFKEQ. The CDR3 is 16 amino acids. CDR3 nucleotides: TGTGCCAGCAGCCGATCGACTAGCGGGATTCAAGAGACCCAGTACTTC. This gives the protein CASSRSTSGIQETQYF.

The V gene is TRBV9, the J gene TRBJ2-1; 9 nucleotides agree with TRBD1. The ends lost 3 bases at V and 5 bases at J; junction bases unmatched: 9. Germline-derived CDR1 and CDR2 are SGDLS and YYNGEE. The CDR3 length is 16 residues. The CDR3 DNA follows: TGTGCCAGCAGCGGTGGTGGGACAGGGACCCACAATGAGCAGTTCTTC. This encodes CASSGGGTGTHNEQFF.

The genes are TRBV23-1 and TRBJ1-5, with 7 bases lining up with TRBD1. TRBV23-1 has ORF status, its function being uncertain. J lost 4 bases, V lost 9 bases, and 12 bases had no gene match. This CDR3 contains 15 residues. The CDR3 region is CARNVPGQRNQPQHF. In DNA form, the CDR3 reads TGCGCCAGAAACGTTCCGGGACAGCGAAATCAGCCCCAGCATTTT.

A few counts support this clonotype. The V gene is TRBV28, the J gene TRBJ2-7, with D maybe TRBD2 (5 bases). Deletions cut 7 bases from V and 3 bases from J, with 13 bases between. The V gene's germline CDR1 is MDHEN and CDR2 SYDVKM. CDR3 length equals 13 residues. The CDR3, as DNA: TGTGCCAGCAAAGGAGGCGGTGTCTACGAGCAGTACGTC. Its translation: CASKGGGVYEQYV.

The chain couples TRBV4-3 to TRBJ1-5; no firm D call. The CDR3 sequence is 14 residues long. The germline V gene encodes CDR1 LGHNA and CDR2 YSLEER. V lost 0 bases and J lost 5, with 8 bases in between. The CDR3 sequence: CASSQEAGYQPQHF. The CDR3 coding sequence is TGCGCCAGCAGCCAAGAAGCCGGTTATCAGCCCCAGCATTTT.

CDR3: CASSLWDRTYEQYF. The DNA of the CDR3 is TGTGCCAGCAGCTTGTGGGACAGGACCTACGAGCAGTACTTC. The V and J genes are TRBV7-9 and TRBJ2-7; TRBD1 agrees at 8 bases. The CDR3 loop spans 14 amino acids. Losses at the gene ends were 3 bases for V and 2 bases for J; bases not matched to a gene: 3. Germline CDR1 SEHNR, CDR2 FQNEAQ (reference sequence).

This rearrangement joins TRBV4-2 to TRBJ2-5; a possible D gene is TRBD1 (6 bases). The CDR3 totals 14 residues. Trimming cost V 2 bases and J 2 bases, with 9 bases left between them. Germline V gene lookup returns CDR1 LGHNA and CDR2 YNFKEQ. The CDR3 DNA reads TGTGCCAGCAGCCAACCCCAGGGGCAAGAGACCCAGTACTTC. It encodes CASSQPQGQETQYF.

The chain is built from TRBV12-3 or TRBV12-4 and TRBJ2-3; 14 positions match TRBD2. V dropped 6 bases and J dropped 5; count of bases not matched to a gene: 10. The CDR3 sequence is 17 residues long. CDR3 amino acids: CASSPRLAGGRGDTQYF. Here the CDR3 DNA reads TGTGCCAGCAGCCCCCGACTAGCGGGGGGGCGGGGAGATACGCAGTATTTT.

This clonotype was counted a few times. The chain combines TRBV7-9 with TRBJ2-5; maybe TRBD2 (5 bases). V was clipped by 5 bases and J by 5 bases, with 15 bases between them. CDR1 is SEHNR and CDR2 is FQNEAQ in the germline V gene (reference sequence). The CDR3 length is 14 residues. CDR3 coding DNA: TGTGCCAGCAGCACCCCGGGAACAAGGGAGACCCAGTACTTC. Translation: CASSTPGTRETQYF.

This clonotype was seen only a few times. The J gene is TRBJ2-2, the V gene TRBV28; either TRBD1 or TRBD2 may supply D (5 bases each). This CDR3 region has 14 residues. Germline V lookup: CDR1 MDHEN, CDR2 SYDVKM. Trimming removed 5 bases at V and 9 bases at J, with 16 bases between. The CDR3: CASSPPVGTWELFF. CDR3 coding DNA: TGTGCCAGCAGTCCCCCGGTGGGGACCTGGGAGCTGTTTTTT.

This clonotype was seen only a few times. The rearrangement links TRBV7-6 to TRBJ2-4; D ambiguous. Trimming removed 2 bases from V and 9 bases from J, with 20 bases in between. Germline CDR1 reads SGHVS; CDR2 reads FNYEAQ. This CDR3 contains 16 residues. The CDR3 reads CASSLHGDALRGIQYF. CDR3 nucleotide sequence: TGTGCCAGCAGCTTACATGGCGACGCCCTACGAGGCATTCAGTACTTC.

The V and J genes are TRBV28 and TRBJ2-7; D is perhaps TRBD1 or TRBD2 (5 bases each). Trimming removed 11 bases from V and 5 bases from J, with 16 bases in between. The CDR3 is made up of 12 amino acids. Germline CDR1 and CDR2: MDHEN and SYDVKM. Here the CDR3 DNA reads TGTGCCTCACAGGAGGCGGAGAACGAGCAGTACTTC. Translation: CASQEAENEQYF.

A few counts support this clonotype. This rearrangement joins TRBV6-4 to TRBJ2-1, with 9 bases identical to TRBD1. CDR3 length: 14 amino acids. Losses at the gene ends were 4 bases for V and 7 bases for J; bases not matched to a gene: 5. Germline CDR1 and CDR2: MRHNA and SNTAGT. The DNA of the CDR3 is TGTGCCAGCAGTGCGAGGACAGGGGTGAATGAGCAGTTCTTC. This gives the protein CASSARTGVNEQFF.

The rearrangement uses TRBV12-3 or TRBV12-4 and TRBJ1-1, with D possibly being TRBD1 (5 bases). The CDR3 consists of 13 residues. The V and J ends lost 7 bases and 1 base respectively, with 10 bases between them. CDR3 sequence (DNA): TGTGCCAGCAACCCGGGGCGGAACACTGAAGCTTTCTTT. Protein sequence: CASNPGRNTEAFF.